This TCR beta chain was identified during a study of T cell responses to AZD1222 COVID-19 vaccine. CDR1 ENHRY and CDR2 SYGVKD come from the germline V gene. The CDR3 is made up of 11 amino acids. The ends were cut back, 6 bases at V and 7 bases at J, with 7 bases in the middle. Profiling relied on immunoSEQ multiplex PCR, and the TCRdb table lists in-frame clones only, not all of them. The repertoire holds roughly 140,000 clones, with around 88% as singletons. This clonotype originated in an adult in good health. Sample: peripheral blood, taken on day 0 of AZD1222 vaccination. J is TRBJ1-3 and V is TRBV10-3; D is unclear. As DNA, the CDR3 is TGTGCCATCAGCCCCAGCAACACCATATATTTT. It encodes CAISPSNTIYF.